The 20 T cell receptor beta chains listed next were all sequenced from one sample in a study of Tregs in tolerant kidney transplant recipients. Libraries were prepared by immunoSEQ multiplex PCR; TCRdb keeps only in-frame clonotypes and omits some of them. This sample has fewer than 20,000 clones, with approximately 80% found just once. Sequenced input: Tregs from blood. The receptors here all came from a human donor in good health.

The CDR3 DNA follows: TGTGCCAGCAGCTCCTCACCAGGGGGAGCAGGGGAGACCCAGTACTTC. Its protein is CASSSSPGGAGETQYF. The chain carries TRBV7-6 and TRBJ2-5; 7 bases map to TRBD1. Trimming removed 4 bases from V and 5 bases from J; junction bases left unmatched: 13. Germline-derived CDR1 and CDR2 are SGHVS and FNYEAQ. This CDR3 is 16 amino acids long.

The rearrangement joins TRBV18 to TRBJ2-2, with 10 positions matching TRBD2. The CDR3 is made up of 18 amino acids. Trimming cost V 5 bases and J 2 bases; bases outside gene matches: 11. Germline values: CDR1 KGHSH, CDR2 LQKENI. CDR3 in DNA: TGTGCCAGCTCATTTATAGCGGGAGGAACCCTTAACACCGGGGAGCTGTTTTTT. Its protein product is CASSFIAGGTLNTGELFF. The variable domain in full, with the rest retrieved from reference TRBV18 and TRBJ2-2, is NAGVMQNPRHLVRRRGQEARLRCSPMKGHSHVYWYRQLPEEGLKFMVYLQKENIIDESGMPKERFSAEFPKEGPSILRIQQVVRGDSAAYFCASSFIAGGTLNTGELFFGEGSRLTVL.

This chain uses TRBV6-1 with TRBJ2-5; D gene uncertain. The V gene's germline CDR1 is MNHNS and CDR2 SASEGT. The CDR3 is 14 amino acids. Trimming took 1 base from V and 7 from J, leaving 13 bases between them. In DNA, the CDR3 is TGTGCCAGCAGTGAAGAGATGGGTTCGGGGACCCAGTACTTC. Translation: CASSEEMGSGTQYF.

V is TRBV11-2 and J is TRBJ2-7; D is unresolved. Germline V gene sequence: CDR1 SGHAT, CDR2 FQNNGV. V lost 1 base and J 5 bases, leaving 6 bases between the germline ends. This CDR3 region has 12 residues. The CDR3 is CASSLGIDEQYF. The CDR3 DNA follows: TGTGCCAGCAGCTTAGGGATCGACGAGCAGTACTTC.

The V and J genes are TRBV7-9 and TRBJ2-5; 9 bases line up with TRBD2. Trimming removed 5 bases from V and 5 bases from J; junction bases left unmatched: 9. CDR3 length: 15 amino acids. CDR1 is SEHNR and CDR2 is FQNEAQ in the germline V gene (reference sequence). The CDR3 loop is CASSAALAGGETQYF. DNA of the CDR3: TGTGCCAGCAGCGCGGCACTAGCGGGTGGGGAGACCCAGTACTTC.

This clone has just a few counts. CDR3 loop: CASSSGQGRGEKLFF. The CDR3 nucleotides are TGTGCCAGCAGCTCCGGACAGGGGCGGGGTGAAAAACTGTTTTTT. V is TRBV5-4 and J is TRBJ1-4; 9 bases fit TRBD1. The germline V gene has CDR1 SGHNT and CDR2 YYREEE (reference sequence). There are 15 residues in the CDR3. V shed 3 bases and J 7 bases; nucleotides not matched to a gene: 7.

The CDR3 coding sequence is TGTGCCAGCAGCACCCGGGGACAGCAGAACACCGGGGAGCTGTTTTTT. It translates to CASSTRGQQNTGELFF. The chain is built from TRBV7-2 and TRBJ2-2; 7 bases are shared with TRBD1. The CDR3 length is 16 residues. V lost 5 bases, J lost 1 base, and 7 bases stayed unmatched. Germline V lookup: CDR1 SGHTA, CDR2 FQGNSA.

This chain uses TRBV7-8 with TRBJ2-7; perhaps TRBD2 as D (6 bases). V was pared by 2 bases and J by 4 bases, with 18 bases between. Germline values: CDR1 SGHVS, CDR2 FQNEAQ. The CDR3 contains 16 residues. The CDR3 protein is CASSLYGGMIGYEQYF. CDR3 in DNA: TGTGCCAGCAGCTTATACGGGGGAATGATAGGATACGAGCAGTACTTC.

The rearrangement uses TRBV19 and TRBJ1-3; 8 nucleotides match TRBD1. Trimming at V came to 7 bases and at J to 1 base, leaving 6 bases not matched to a gene. The V gene's germline CDR1 is LNHDA and CDR2 SQIVND (reference sequence). This CDR3 spans 15 amino acids. CDR3 DNA: TGTGCCAGTACCCCAGGGGGCTATTCTGGAAACACCATATATTTT. It translates to CASTPGGYSGNTIYF. The full variable domain, completed using reference TRBV19 and TRBJ1-3, is DGGITQSPKYLFRKEGQNVTLSCEQNLNHDAMYWYRQDPGQGLRLIYYSQIVNDFQKGDIAEGYSVSREKKESFPLTVTSAQKNPTAFYLCASTPGGYSGNTIYFGEGSWLTVV.

The chain is built from TRBV18 and TRBJ2-5; D is unclear. The germline V and J ends were trimmed by 0 bases and 2 bases, with 7 bases remaining between them. This CDR3 contains 14 residues. Germline V CDR1 and CDR2: KGHSH, LQKENI. The CDR3 sequence is CASSPPGQQETQYF. CDR3 nucleotides: TGTGCCAGCTCACCACCCGGGCAGCAAGAGACCCAGTACTTC.

CDR3 sequence: CASSTRQGGDGELFF. In nucleotides, the CDR3 is TGTGCCAGCAGCACTCGACAGGGGGGGGACGGGGAGCTGTTTTTT. The chain uses TRBV11-2 and TRBJ2-2; 9 positions match TRBD1. The CDR3 is 15 residues long. J was trimmed by 7 bases and V by 5 bases; bases with no gene match: 8. Germline CDR1 SGHAT, CDR2 FQNNGV. Complete variable domain (other parts from reference TRBV11-2 and TRBJ2-2): EAGVAQSPRYKIIEKRQSVAFWCNPISGHATLYWYQQILGQGPKLLIQFQNNGVVDDSQLPKDRFSAERLKGVDSTLKIQPAKLEDSAVYLCASSTRQGGDGELFFGEGSRLTVL.

The rearrangement uses TRBV18 and TRBJ2-3; D uncertain. Germline V gene lookup returns CDR1 KGHSH and CDR2 LQKENI. The CDR3 sequence is 12 residues long. V gave up 6 bases and J gave up 6 bases, with 10 bases separating them. This CDR3 reads CASSPGIDTQYF. In DNA form, the CDR3 reads TGTGCCAGCTCTCCAGGCATCGATACGCAGTATTTT. The entire variable domain, with the rest obtained from reference TRBV18 and TRBJ2-3, is as follows: NAGVMQNPRHLVRRRGQEARLRCSPMKGHSHVYWYRQLPEEGLKFMVYLQKENIIDESGMPKERFSAEFPKEGPSILRIQQVVRGDSAAYFCASSPGIDTQYFGPGTRLTVL.

This sequence joins TRBV19 and TRBJ2-7, with 7 positions matching TRBD2. Trimming at V came to 4 bases and at J to 3 bases, leaving 6 bases not matched to a gene. CDR1 LNHDA and CDR2 SQIVND come from the germline V gene (reference sequence). The CDR3 has 14 residues. The CDR3 here is CASSTRTRYYEQYF. Here the CDR3 DNA reads TGTGCCAGTAGTACCCGGACTAGGTACTACGAGCAGTACTTC.

This chain joins TRBV30 and TRBJ2-1; perhaps TRBD2 as D (5 bases). Looked up from germline, CDR1 is GTSNPN and CDR2 is SVGIG (reference sequence). Trimming shortened V by 2 bases and J by 6 bases, and 11 bases separated the two germline ends. The CDR3 has 13 amino acids. This CDR3 reads CAWSPGWVNEQFF. The CDR3 DNA is TGTGCCTGGAGTCCGGGGTGGGTCAATGAGCAGTTCTTC.

The chain carries TRBV7-9 and TRBJ2-1; 9 bases match TRBD2. The CDR3 is made up of 15 amino acids. V shed 6 bases, J shed 5 bases, and the junction held 8 bases outside the gene matches. CDR1 SEHNR and CDR2 FQNEAQ come from the germline V gene (reference sequence). CDR3 amino acids: CASRISGRVNNEQFF. DNA for the CDR3: TGTGCCAGCAGAATTAGCGGGAGAGTAAACAATGAGCAGTTCTTC.

V usage is TRBV7-2 and J usage is TRBJ1-3; D uncertain. CDR1 SGHTA and CDR2 FQGNSA come from the germline V gene. This CDR3 region has 13 residues. Trimming took off 1 base at V and 4 bases at J, with 5 bases between the two ends. For the CDR3, the DNA is TGTGCCAGCAGCTTAGTGTACGGAAACACCATATATTTT. Translation: CASSLVYGNTIYF. Looking up the rest from reference TRBV7-2 and TRBJ1-3 gives the full variable domain: GAGVSQSPSNKVTEKGKDVELRCDPISGHTALYWYRQSLGQGLEFLIYFQGNSAPDKSGLPSDRFSAERTGGSVSTLTIQRTQQEDSAVYLCASSLVYGNTIYFGEGSWLTVV.

The chain employs TRBV5-5 and TRBJ2-1, with 7 bases matching TRBD2. The germline V gene has CDR1 SGHKS and CDR2 YYEKEE (reference sequence). The V and J ends lost 0 bases and 9 bases, in that order; junction bases with no gene match: 9. The CDR3 runs to 15 residues. CDR3 protein: CASSLVGGGSIEQFF. In DNA, the CDR3 is TGTGCCAGCAGCTTGGTAGGCGGCGGGAGTATTGAGCAGTTCTTC. Together with reference TRBV5-5 and TRBJ2-1, the CDR3 gives the full variable domain: DAGVTQSPTHLIKTRGQQVTLRCSPISGHKSVSWYQQVLGQGPQFIFQYYEKEERGRGNFPDRFSARQFPNYSSELNVNALLLGDSALYLCASSLVGGGSIEQFFGPGTRLTVL.

The CDR3 here is CASMGAGHTYNEQFF. In nucleotides, the CDR3 is TGCGCCAGCATGGGGGCGGGCCACACCTACAATGAGCAGTTCTTC. This chain uses TRBV5-1 with TRBJ2-1, with D possibly being TRBD1 (6 bases). V was pared by 6 bases and J by 2 bases, with 15 bases between. CDR1 SGHRS and CDR2 YFSETQ come from the germline V gene. CDR3 length: 15 residues. Drawing the rest from reference TRBV5-1 and TRBJ2-1, the complete variable domain is KAGVTQTPRYLIKTRGQQVTLSCSPISGHRSVSWYQQTPGQGLQFLFEYFSETQRNKGNFPGRFSGRQFSNSRSEMNVSTLELGDSALYLCASMGAGHTYNEQFFGPGTRLTVL.

The chain employs TRBV2 and TRBJ2-7, with a weak D call TRBD1 (5 bases). This CDR3 has 13 amino acids. The germline V and J ends were trimmed by 7 bases and 0 bases, with 10 bases remaining between them. Germline V gene lookup returns CDR1 SNHLY and CDR2 FYNNEI. The CDR3 loop is CASIQDTSYEQYF. DNA of the CDR3: TGTGCCAGCATTCAGGACACCTCCTACGAGCAGTACTTC.

This chain connects TRBV19 to TRBJ2-1; 7 bases map to TRBD2. The CDR3 totals 14 residues. In germline, CDR1 is LNHDA, CDR2 SQIVND (reference sequence). V lost 1 base to trimming and J lost 8 bases; unmatched junction nucleotides: 5. The CDR3 region has the DNA TGTGCCAGTAGTATAGTTTCGGGAGGCTATGAGCAGTTCTTC. Amino acids: CASSIVSGGYEQFF. The variable domain in full, with the rest retrieved from reference TRBV19 and TRBJ2-1, is DGGITQSPKYLFRKEGQNVTLSCEQNLNHDAMYWYRQDPGQGLRLIYYSQIVNDFQKGDIAEGYSVSREKKESFPLTVTSAQKNPTAFYLCASSIVSGGYEQFFGPGTRLTVL.